This T cell receptor (beta chain) was observed in a study of T cell changes during pregnancy in multiple sclerosis. Trimming pared 4 bases from V and 4 bases from J, leaving 10 bases between. The CDR3 runs to 13 residues. Germline V gene sequence: CDR1 MRHNA, CDR2 SNTAGT. The table came from immunoSEQ multiplex PCR; TCRdb's copy has only in-frame clones and leaves some out. The repertoire has about 21,000 clones, approximately 90% of them found once; the top ten carry 0.68%. The TCR comes from a female donor with multiple sclerosis, enrolled in a pregnancy study. The source material was CD4+ T cells from peripheral blood mononuclear cells, sampled in the third trimester of pregnancy. The rearrangement links TRBV6-4 to TRBJ1-1; D is possibly TRBD1 (5 bases). The CDR3 sequence is CASSVRGGTEAFF. The CDR3 nucleotides are TGTGCCAGCAGTGTACGGGGGGGCACTGAAGCTTTCTTT.